The present entry profiles one T cell receptor beta chain with its context. This sample stems from a study of blood T cell repertoires in COVID-19. TCRdb keeps only in-frame clones here, not all; method: immunoSEQ multiplex PCR. The table records approximately 360,000 clones, nearly 90% of them present only once. The CDR3 extends over 17 amino acids. The V gene end was trimmed by 2 bases and the J gene end by 2 bases; junction bases not matched to a gene: 8. Germline CDR1 is MGHDK and CDR2 is SYGVNS. The sequence was obtained from a man between 18 and 35 years old with active or convalescent COVID-19. The chain links TRBV25-1 to TRBJ2-7, with 11 bases aligning to TRBD1. Material: peripheral blood. In DNA, the CDR3 is TGTGCCAGCAGTGAAAAGCCCACGGGACAGGGGGCCTACGAGCAGTACTTC. Translating gives CASSEKPTGQGAYEQYF.